This record concerns one T cell receptor (beta chain) sequence. This sample is part of a study of monozygotic twins with inflammatory bowel disease. This CDR3 contains 16 residues. CDR1 is LGHDT, CDR2 YNNKEL, per germline (reference sequence). TCRdb reworked the 5' RACE reads into one entry per CDR3 protein, no DNA. Its table lists 210,000 or so distinct CDR3 sequences. The sample taken for sequencing was blood. The TCR was taken from a human donor with ulcerative colitis or Crohn's disease, or a healthy co-twin of an affected twin (not recorded which). The genes are TRBV3-1 and TRBJ2-5; lacking DNA, the TRBD1 call made by TCRdb goes unchecked. The CDR3 here is CASSRRQTLAAETQYF.